Listed below are T cell receptor beta chains from one sample, sequenced in a study of blood T cell repertoires in COVID-19. This table comes from immunoSEQ multiplex PCR, and its TCRdb copy is limited to in-frame clones, with some not included. The sample lists some 210,000 clones; about nine tenths were seen once. Specimen: PBMCs or T cells enriched from blood (not recorded which). The receptors come from a man aged 18-30 years with acute COVID-19. CDR3s include the opening cysteine and the closing phenylalanine or tryptophan. The D gene is left open where the match is weak. Size is omitted from some rows. Given values are once, few, many or a class for expanded clones.

d_call	v_call	clone_size	j_call	cdr3_aa	cdr3_nt
TRBD2	TRBV2	.	TRBJ2-5	CASRVSGEETQYF	TGTGCCAGCAGAGTTAGCGGGGAAGAGACCCAGTACTTC
TRBD2	TRBV9	.	TRBJ2-7	CASSDGLAGYEQYF	TGTGCCAGCAGCGACGGACTAGCGGGCTACGAGCAGTACTTC
.	TRBV30	.	TRBJ2-1	CACGHEQFF	TGTGCCTGTGGGCACGAGCAGTTCTTC
.	TRBV5-1	.	TRBJ2-7	CASSPGDGAYEQYF	TGCGCCAGCAGCCCAGGGGACGGTGCCTACGAGCAGTACTTC
TRBD2	TRBV9	.	TRBJ2-7	CASSLTSESYEQYF	TGTGCCAGCAGCCTTACTAGCGAGTCCTACGAGCAGTACTTC
.	TRBV12-3/TRBV12-4	.	TRBJ1-3	CASSAGSGNTIYF	TGTGCCAGCAGTGCAGGGTCTGGAAACACCATATATTTT
.	TRBV19	.	TRBJ1-5	CASSISVNQPQHF	TGTGCCAGTAGTATAAGCGTAAATCAGCCCCAGCATTTT
.	TRBV12-5	.	TRBJ2-2	CASYRDTGELFF	TGTGCTAGTTACCGGGACACCGGGGAGCTGTTTTTT
TRBD2	TRBV25-1	.	TRBJ2-5	CASSDVGLAGVETQYF	TGTGCCAGCAGTGATGTAGGACTAGCGGGAGTGGAGACCCAGTACTTC
.	TRBV10-2	.	TRBJ1-2	CASSESRGPRRIYGYTF	TGCGCCAGCAGTGAGTCAAGAGGGCCACGGCGGATCTATGGCTACACCTTC
TRBD2	TRBV30	.	TRBJ2-7	CAGNLAGAGYEQYF	TGTGCCGGGAATCTAGCGGGAGCTGGGTACGAGCAGTACTTC
.	TRBV7-9	.	TRBJ2-1	CASSISMGLQVDEQFF	TGTGCCAGCAGCATTTCTATGGGCCTCCAGGTGGATGAGCAGTTCTTC
TRBD2	TRBV4-1	.	TRBJ2-5	CASSPTSAQETQYF	TGCGCCAGCAGCCCGACTAGCGCCCAAGAGACCCAGTACTTC
.	TRBV7-9	.	TRBJ2-5	CASSLSGQETQYF	TGTGCCAGCAGCTTATCAGGCCAAGAGACCCAGTACTTC
TRBD1	TRBV19	.	TRBJ1-4	CASSGQGDSTNEKLFF	TGTGCCAGTAGCGGACAGGGGGACTCAACTAATGAAAAACTGTTTTTT
.	TRBV12-3/TRBV12-4	.	TRBJ1-5	CASSLTGNQPQHF	TGTGCCAGCAGTTTAACGGGGAATCAGCCCCAGCATTTT
.	TRBV19	.	TRBJ1-2	CASSRDRSYGYTF	TGTGCCAGTAGTAGAGACAGAAGCTATGGCTACACCTTC
TRBD1	TRBV2	.	TRBJ1-2	CASRAGTGSGYTF	TGTGCCAGCAGAGCCGGGACAGGGTCTGGCTACACCTTC
TRBD1	TRBV30	once	TRBJ1-6	CAWGPGQYNSPLHF	TGTGCCTGGGGCCCGGGACAGTATAATTCACCCCTCCACTTT
TRBD1	TRBV7-2	.	TRBJ1-5	CASSLSGGDQPQHF	TGTGCCAGCAGCTTGTCAGGGGGCGATCAGCCCCAGCATTTT
TRBD1	TRBV27	many	TRBJ1-5	CASRTGGQPQHF	TGTGCCAGCAGGACAGGGGGACAGCCCCAGCATTTT
.	TRBV30	.	TRBJ2-6	CAWSPGTGANVLTF	TGTGCCTGGAGTCCAGGGACTGGGGCCAACGTCCTGACTTTC
.	TRBV7-9	.	TRBJ2-7	CASSPSWAGPTYEQYF	TGTGCCAGCAGCCCCTCATGGGCGGGACCCACCTACGAGCAGTACTTC
.	TRBV7-2	.	TRBJ1-5	CASSLEGHGYSNQPQHF	TGTGCCAGCAGCTTAGAAGGACACGGGTATAGCAATCAGCCCCAGCATTTT
.	TRBV25-1	once	TRBJ2-1	CASSELASYNEQFF	TGTGCCAGCAGTGAACTAGCGAGTTACAATGAGCAGTTCTTC
TRBD1	TRBV20-1	once	TRBJ1-1	CSADTGERAFF	TGCAGTGCCGACACAGGGGAGCGAGCTTTCTTT
TRBD1	TRBV10-3	once	TRBJ1-5	CAISDQDRGTGNQPQHF	TGTGCCATCAGTGATCAGGACCGAGGGACAGGGAATCAGCCCCAGCATTTT
TRBD2	TRBV7-9	.	TRBJ2-2	CASSLGSGKSTGELFF	TGTGCCAGCAGCTTAGGGAGCGGGAAGAGCACCGGGGAGCTGTTTTTT
TRBD2	TRBV6-5	once	TRBJ2-7	CASRPGVAGVWEQYF	TGTGCCAGCAGGCCGGGGGTCGCGGGAGTTTGGGAGCAGTACTTC
.	TRBV18	.	TRBJ1-1	CASSPEAGKRTEAFF	TGTGCCAGCTCACCCGAGGCAGGGAAGAGAACTGAAGCTTTCTTT
TRBD1	TRBV25-1	.	TRBJ1-4	CASSEWEDRGEKLFF	TGTGCCAGCAGTGAATGGGAGGACAGGGGTGAAAAACTGTTTTTT
.	TRBV25-1	.	TRBJ2-1	CASSGTYSYNEQFF	TGTGCCAGCAGCGGGACATACTCCTACAATGAGCAGTTCTTC
TRBD1	TRBV6-5	.	TRBJ2-1	CASSRDRENEQFF	TGTGCCAGCAGTAGGGACAGGGAAAATGAGCAGTTCTTC
.	TRBV5-6	.	TRBJ1-1	CASSRDMNTEAFF	TGTGCCAGCAGCCGAGATATGAACACTGAAGCTTTCTTT
.	TRBV6-5	once	TRBJ1-1	CASSYQSVVRNTEAFF	TGTGCCAGCAGTTACCAAAGCGTCGTCAGGAACACTGAAGCTTTCTTT
.	TRBV9	.	TRBJ1-1	CASSVGTTGGTEAFF	TGTGCCAGCAGCGTAGGGACCACCGGAGGCACTGAAGCTTTCTTT
.	TRBV5-1	.	TRBJ1-1	CASSLGGPNTEAFF	TGCGCCAGCAGCTTGGGAGGTCCTAACACTGAAGCTTTCTTT
TRBD2	TRBV7-9	once	TRBJ2-3	CASRLTGLDTDTQYF	TGTGCCAGCAGATTAACGGGACTAGATACAGATACGCAGTATTTT
TRBD1	TRBV30	.	TRBJ2-1	CAWKGTGKSHNEQFF	TGTGCCTGGAAGGGGACAGGGAAGTCCCACAATGAGCAGTTCTTC
.	TRBV27	.	TRBJ2-1	CASRGNQDRRLFF	TGTGCCAGCAGGGGAAATCAAGACAGAAGGCTGTTCTTC
TRBD2	TRBV6-5	.	TRBJ2-7	CASSYRGRKYEQYF	TGTGCCAGCAGTTACCGCGGGAGGAAGTACGAGCAGTACTTC
.	TRBV5-4	once	TRBJ1-1	CASSWTDRNTEAFF	TGTGCCAGCAGCTGGACAGATAGGAACACTGAAGCTTTCTTT
.	TRBV4-1	.	TRBJ2-1	CASSRAGSYHNEQFF	TGCGCCAGCAGCCGAGCCGGGAGTTACCACAATGAGCAGTTCTTC
.	TRBV28	.	TRBJ2-6	CASSQLDSGANVLTF	TGTGCCAGCAGTCAACTCGACTCTGGGGCCAACGTCCTGACTTTC
TRBD2	TRBV5-1	.	TRBJ2-1	CASSSSGSDVSEQFF	TGCGCCAGCAGCTCTAGCGGGAGTGATGTAAGTGAGCAGTTCTTC
.	TRBV29-1	.	TRBJ1-2	CSATGQDGYTF	TGCAGCGCCACAGGGCAGGATGGCTACACCTTC
.	TRBV6-5	.	TRBJ1-5	CASLGRDQPQHF	TGTGCCAGCCTGGGTCGGGATCAGCCCCAGCATTTT
.	TRBV4-1	.	TRBJ2-7	CASSQREQDSYEQYF	TGCGCCAGCAGCCAAAGGGAACAGGACTCCTACGAGCAGTACTTC
.	TRBV5-1	once	TRBJ1-1	CASSNDGTYYTEAFF	TGCGCCAGCAGTAACGATGGGACTTACTACACTGAAGCTTTCTTT
.	TRBV10-2	.	TRBJ1-5	CASHSGGNQPQHF	TGCGCCAGCCATTCAGGTGGCAATCAGCCCCAGCATTTT
TRBD1	TRBV4-1	few	TRBJ2-5	CASSRRDREETQYF	TGCGCCAGCAGCCGCCGGGACAGGGAAGAGACCCAGTACTTC
TRBD2	TRBV28	.	TRBJ2-1	CASFPKRGNEQFF	TGTGCCAGCTTTCCTAAGCGGGGCAATGAGCAGTTCTTC